The 8 T cell receptor beta chains presented below share a single source sample, sequenced in a study of cytomegalovirus exposure and HLA in healthy donors. Both 60 Vbeta primers and 13 Jbeta primers went into the PCR. Assay: immunoSEQ multiplex PCR; the TCRdb copy retains only in-frame clones and omits some. Of 85,000 to 130,000 clones in the sample, around 10% were seen once. The sample comprised PBMCs. The receptors were gathered from a man aged 35-49 years in good health and CMV-seropositive.

On this clone: The conserved phenylalanine or tryptophan is not found at the CDR3 terminus, so this likely reflects a read error. The chain recombines TRBV6-5 with TRBJ2-3; 9 bases line up with TRBD1. The CDR3 totals 15 residues. CDR1 and CDR2 (germline): MNHEY, SVGAGI. V shed 11 bases and J 0 bases; nucleotides not matched to a gene: 9. The CDR3 DNA sequence: TGTGCCTGTTCTCGACAGGGGGTAAGCACAGATACGCAGTATGTT. It translates to CACSRQGVSTDTQYV.

V is TRBV19 and J is TRBJ2-6, with D possibly TRBD2 on 5 matching bases. V lost 6 bases and J lost 0, with 12 bases in between. The CDR3 has 16 amino acids. CDR1 and CDR2 (germline): LNHDA, SQIVND (reference sequence). CDR3 region: CASSTPGFSGANVLTF. The CDR3 coding sequence is TGTGCCAGTAGCACCCCGGGGTTCTCTGGGGCCAACGTCCTGACTTTC. Looking up the rest from reference TRBV19 and TRBJ2-6 gives the full variable domain: DGGITQSPKYLFRKEGQNVTLSCEQNLNHDAMYWYRQDPGQGLRLIYYSQIVNDFQKGDIAEGYSVSREKKESFPLTVTSAQKNPTAFYLCASSTPGFSGANVLTFGAGSRLTVL.

This chain uses TRBV7-9 with TRBJ2-3; TRBD1 aligns across 11 bases. Per germline, CDR1 SEHNR and CDR2 FQNEAQ (reference sequence). The CDR3 is made up of 15 amino acids. V dropped 5 bases and J dropped 6; count of bases not matched to a gene: 7. This chain's CDR3 is CASSLDRGRGDTQYF. CDR3 coding DNA: TGTGCCAGCAGCCTGGACAGGGGGCGTGGGGATACGCAGTATTTT.

The genes are TRBV4-2 and TRBJ2-3, with TRBD2 identical over 7 bases. V lost 1 base to trimming and J lost 8 bases; unmatched junction nucleotides: 15. The CDR3 consists of 17 residues. Looked up from germline, CDR1 is LGHNA and CDR2 is YNFKEQ. The CDR3 is CASSQVASGSIGVTQYF. The CDR3 nucleotides read TGTGCCAGCAGCCAAGTGGCTAGCGGAAGTATCGGGGTTACGCAGTATTTT.

The J gene is TRBJ2-7, the V gene TRBV11-2; D remains unclear. Germline-derived CDR1 and CDR2 are SGHAT and FQNNGV. The V end lost 5 bases, the J end lost 0 bases, and 11 bases lay between the germline ends. CDR3 length: 14 residues. The CDR3 DNA reads TGTGCCAGCAGCCCTTCTCCGAGCTCCTACGAGCAGTACTTC. It is translated as CASSPSPSSYEQYF.

The genes are TRBV7-8 and TRBJ2-7; TRBD1 is a possible D gene (6 bases). CDR3 size: 16 residues. Germline loops: CDR1 SGHVS, CDR2 FQNEAQ. V was shortened by 5 bases and J by 3 bases, with 20 bases between the two germline ends. The CDR3 sequence: CASSPDPLQGGYEQYF. CDR3 sequence (DNA): TGTGCCAGCAGCCCCGACCCCTTACAGGGTGGCTACGAGCAGTACTTC.

This clone was found a few times. This chain uses TRBV28 with TRBJ2-2; TRBD2 agrees at 7 bases. Germline trimming cut 6 bases from V and 1 base from J; bases unmatched to any gene: 8. Germline V lookup: CDR1 MDHEN, CDR2 SYDVKM. The CDR3 contains 16 residues. The CDR3 protein is CASSGGVAGNTGELFF. DNA of the CDR3: TGTGCCAGCAGCGGTGGGGTAGCGGGGAACACCGGGGAGCTGTTTTTT.

There are a few counts of this clone. This chain joins TRBV28 and TRBJ2-4; TRBD2 might be the D (6 bases). CDR3 size: 18 residues. Trimming removed 3 bases at V and 3 bases at J, with 21 bases between. The V gene's germline CDR1 is MDHEN and CDR2 SYDVKM. The CDR3 bases are TGTGCCAGCAGTTTCCCCCCGGACAATTGGGAGGACAAAAACATTCAGTACTTC. It codes for CASSFPPDNWEDKNIQYF.